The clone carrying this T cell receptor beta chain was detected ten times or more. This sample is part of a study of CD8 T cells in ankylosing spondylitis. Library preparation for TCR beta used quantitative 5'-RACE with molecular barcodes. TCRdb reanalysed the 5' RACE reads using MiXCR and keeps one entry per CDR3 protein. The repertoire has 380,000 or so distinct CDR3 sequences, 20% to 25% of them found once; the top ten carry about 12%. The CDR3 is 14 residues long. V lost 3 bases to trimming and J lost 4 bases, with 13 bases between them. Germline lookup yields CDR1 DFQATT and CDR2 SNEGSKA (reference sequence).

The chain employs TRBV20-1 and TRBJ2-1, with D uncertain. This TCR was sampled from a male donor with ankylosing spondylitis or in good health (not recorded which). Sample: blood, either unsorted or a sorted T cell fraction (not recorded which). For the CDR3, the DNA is TGCAGTGCTAGGGCCACGCCCGGATACAATGAGCAGTTCTTC. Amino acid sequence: CSARATPGYNEQFF.